This T cell receptor (beta chain) was observed in a study of beta chain features in type 1 diabetes. CDR1 is SGHDT, CDR2 YYEEEE, per germline. The CDR3 contains 11 residues. The V and J ends lost 1 base and 2 bases respectively, with 0 bases between them. Findings of the study overall: Shorter templates might be favored by PCR, and equally so in patients and in controls.

Reverse transcription of all isolated RNA meant that expressed TCRB transcripts were sequenced. The method was immunoSEQ multiplex PCR; TCRdb's version includes in-frame clones alone and lacks a portion of them. Among around 500,000 clones listed, approximately 30% were seen once. The purity of all sorted populations exceeded 95%. This clone has more than one count but fewer than ten. The antigen remains undetermined. The same CDR3 is also encoded by other DNA sequences in this sample. The TCR was taken from a man aged 18-30 years in good health. Specimen: naive CD4+ T cells from blood. The chain uses TRBV5-6 and TRBJ1-1; D not resolved. The DNA of the CDR3 is TGTGCCAGCAGCTTGAACACTGAAGCTTTCTTT. It translates to CASSLNTEAFF.